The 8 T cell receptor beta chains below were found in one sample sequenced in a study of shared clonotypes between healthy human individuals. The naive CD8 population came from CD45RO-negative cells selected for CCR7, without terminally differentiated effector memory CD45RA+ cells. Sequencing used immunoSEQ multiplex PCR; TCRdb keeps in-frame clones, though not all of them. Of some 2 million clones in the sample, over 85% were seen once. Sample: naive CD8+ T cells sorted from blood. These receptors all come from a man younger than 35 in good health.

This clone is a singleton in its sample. CDR3 residues: CASSFGPPTYEQYF. The CDR3 region has the DNA TGTGCCAGCAGCTTTGGGCCGCCGACCTACGAGCAGTACTTC. V is TRBV5-4 and J is TRBJ2-7; D unresolved. V was cut by 2 bases and J by 2 bases, with 11 bases left in between. Looked up from germline, CDR1 is SGHNT and CDR2 is YYREEE (reference sequence). The CDR3 spans 14 residues.

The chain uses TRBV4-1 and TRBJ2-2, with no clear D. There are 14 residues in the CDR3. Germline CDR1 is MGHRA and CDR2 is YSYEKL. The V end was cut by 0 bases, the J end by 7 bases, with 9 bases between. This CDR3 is CASSQELALGELFF. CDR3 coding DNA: TGCGCCAGCAGCCAAGAGTTAGCTCTCGGGGAGCTGTTTTTT.

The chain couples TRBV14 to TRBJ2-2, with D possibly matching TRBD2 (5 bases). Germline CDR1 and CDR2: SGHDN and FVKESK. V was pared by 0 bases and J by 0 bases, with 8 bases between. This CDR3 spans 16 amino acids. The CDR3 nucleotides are TGTGCCAGCAGCCAAGATGATAGCGCGAACACCGGGGAGCTGTTTTTT. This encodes CASSQDDSANTGELFF.

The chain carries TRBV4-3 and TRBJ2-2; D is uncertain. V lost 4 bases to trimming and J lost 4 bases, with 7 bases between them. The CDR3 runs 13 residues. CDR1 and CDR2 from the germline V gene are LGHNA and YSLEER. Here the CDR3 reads CASSPHGTGELFF. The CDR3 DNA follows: TGCGCCAGCAGCCCTCACGGCACCGGGGAGCTGTTTTTT.

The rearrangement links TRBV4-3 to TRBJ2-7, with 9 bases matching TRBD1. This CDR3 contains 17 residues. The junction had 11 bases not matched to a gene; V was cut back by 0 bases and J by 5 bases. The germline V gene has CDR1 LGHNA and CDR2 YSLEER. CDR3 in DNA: TGCGCCAGCAGCCAAGAATTAGGCCGGACAGGGGTGAACGAGCAGTACTTC. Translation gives CASSQELGRTGVNEQYF.

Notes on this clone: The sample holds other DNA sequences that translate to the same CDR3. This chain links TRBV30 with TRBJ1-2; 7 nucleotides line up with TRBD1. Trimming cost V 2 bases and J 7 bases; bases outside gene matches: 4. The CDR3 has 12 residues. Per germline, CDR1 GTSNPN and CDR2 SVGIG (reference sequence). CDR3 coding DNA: TGTGCCTGGAGTTGGCAGGGGGGTGGCTACACCTTC. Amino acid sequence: CAWSWQGGGYTF.

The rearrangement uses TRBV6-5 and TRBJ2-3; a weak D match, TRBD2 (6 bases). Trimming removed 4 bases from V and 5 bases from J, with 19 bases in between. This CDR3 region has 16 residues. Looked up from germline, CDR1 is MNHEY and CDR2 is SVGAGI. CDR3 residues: CASSWEAGSGIDTQYF. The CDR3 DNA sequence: TGTGCCAGCAGTTGGGAGGCTGGCTCAGGGATAGATACGCAGTATTTT.

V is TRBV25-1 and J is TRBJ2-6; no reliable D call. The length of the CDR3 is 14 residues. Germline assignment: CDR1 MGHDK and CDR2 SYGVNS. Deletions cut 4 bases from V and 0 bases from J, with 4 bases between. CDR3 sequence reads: CASSGPSGANVLTF. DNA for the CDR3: TGTGCCAGCAGTGGGCCCTCTGGGGCCAACGTCCTGACTTTC.